The 15 T cell receptor beta chains in this list originate from one sample, sequenced in a study of tumor and adjacent non-tumor tissue in lung cancer. Three rounds of nested PCR, following a modified ARM-PCR protocol, produced the TCRbeta library. TCRdb independently ran MiXCR on the multiplex PCR reads; one entry per CDR3 protein. The sample lists about 67,000 distinct CDR3 sequences; 76% were seen once. No cell sorting was done before RNA was extracted from the tissue. The normal lung tissue was taken more than 3 cm from the tumor edge. The material sequenced was distant non-tumor lung tissue. These receptors all come from a man aged 55 to 70 with non-small cell lung cancer.

The chain has TRBV2 and TRBJ1-1; D gene unclear. In germline, CDR1 is SNHLY, CDR2 FYNNEI. The V gene lost 3 bases and the J gene lost 0 bases, with 8 bases spanning the gap. The CDR3 has 14 amino acids. The chain's CDR3 is CASSEVRLNTEAFF. The DNA for the CDR3 is TGTGCCAGCAGTGAGGTCAGGTTGAACACTGAAGCTTTCTTT.

Note on this clonotype: This CDR3 fails to terminate in the conserved phenylalanine or tryptophan, so it likely reflects a read error. The chain links TRBV5-1 to TRBJ2-5, with 8 bases matching TRBD2. Trimming at V came to 1 base and at J to 4 bases, leaving 18 bases not matched to a gene. Germline CDR1 reads SGHRS; CDR2 reads YFSETQ. The CDR3 is 19 amino acids. CDR3 coding DNA: TGCGCCAGCAGCTTGTACCCCAGCGGGAGAGGCCCGAATCGAGAGACCCAGTACTTA. Translated: CASSLYPSGRGPNRETQYL.

The chain is built from TRBV5-6 and TRBJ2-1; D remains ambiguous. V was trimmed by 0 bases and J by 8 bases, leaving 15 bases between them. CDR1 and CDR2 (germline): SGHDT, YYEEEE. The CDR3 has 15 amino acids. This chain's CDR3 is CASSLVPHTSYEQFF. For the CDR3, the DNA is TGTGCCAGCAGCTTGGTCCCACACACCTCGTATGAGCAGTTCTTC.

About this clonotype: Germline and junction disagree at one end, which may indicate a read error. V gene TRBV5-1 combines with J gene TRBJ2-5, with D perhaps matching TRBD1 (5 bases). The CDR3 sequence is 15 residues long. Per germline, CDR1 SGHRS and CDR2 YFSETQ. CDR3 in DNA: TGCGCCAGCAGCATGGGTTCAGGGTACCAAGTGACCCAGTACTTC. Protein product: CASSMGSGYQVTQYF.

This clonotype was picked up many times. The chain couples TRBV30 to TRBJ2-1; TRBD1 aligns across 8 bases. The CDR3 is made up of 16 amino acids. V gave up 2 bases and J gave up 6 bases; unmatched junction bases: 12. Germline-derived CDR1 and CDR2 are GTSNPN and SVGIG (reference sequence). CDR3 nucleotide sequence: TGTGCCTGGAGTATCTCAGGGGGCATCGTCCCCAATGAGCAGTTCTTC. It translates to CAWSISGGIVPNEQFF.

This clonotype occurred a few times. A much larger clonotype is one base distant, so this may be a read error. CDR3 DNA: TGTGCCATTACCGGGACAGGTGGTGGGGTCAACGTCCTGACTTTC. Translation gives CAITGTGGGVNVLTF. The genes are TRBV10-3 and TRBJ2-6, with 8 bases matching TRBD1. Germline CDR1 ENHRY, CDR2 SYGVKD. This CDR3 has 15 amino acids.

The chain carries TRBV6-1 and TRBJ1-5; D is perhaps TRBD2 (6 bases). The J call may not be correct, given that the DNA end is closer to TRBJ2-3. CDR1 is MNHNS and CDR2 is SASEGT in the germline V gene. This CDR3 region has 15 residues. CDR3 residues: CASSEGGGLNRPQYF. As DNA, the CDR3 is TGTGCCAGCAGTGAAGGGGGAGGCCTCAATCGGCCCCAGTATTTT.

Of note for this clonotype: The junction departs from the called germline gene at one end, perhaps through a read error. The chain links TRBV5-1 to TRBJ1-1, with no clear D. Germline V gives CDR1 SGHRS, CDR2 YFSETQ. The CDR3 has 15 residues. This CDR3 reads CASSRTNMANTQAFF. The CDR3 DNA reads as TGCGCCAGCAGCCGTACGAACATGGCAAACACTCAAGCTTTCTTT.

The sample holds many counts of this clonotype. The chain joins TRBV29-1 to TRBJ2-2; TRBD1 matches 9 bases. CDR1 and CDR2 (germline): SQVTM, ANQGSEA. V dropped 7 bases and J dropped 7; count of bases not matched to a gene: 13. This CDR3 is built from 15 residues. The CDR3 coding sequence is TGCAGCGGTGGCTCGGGACAGGGAATCGGCGGGGAGCTGTTTTTT. Protein: CSGGSGQGIGGELFF.

Details on this clonotype: Relative to the germline gene, one junction end is altered; a read error may explain this. The genes are TRBV11-2 and TRBJ2-1; D possibly corresponds to TRBD2 (6 bases). Germline V gene data show CDR1 as SGHAT and CDR2 as FQNNGV. There are 14 residues in the CDR3. CDR3 in DNA: TGTGCAAGCAGCTTAGGGCGCGCAACGGGACTGCAGTCCTTC. Translation: CASSLGRATGLQSF.

The chain couples TRBV6-5 to TRBJ2-7, with 7 bases aligning to TRBD1. Trimming removed 3 bases from V and 8 bases from J; junction bases left unmatched: 22. Looked up from germline, CDR1 is MNHEY and CDR2 is SVGAGI. This CDR3 has 18 residues. The CDR3 DNA follows: TGTGCCAGCAGTTATTCGAAACCCGAAGAGACAGGGCTGATGAAGCAGTACTTC. This translates into CASSYSKPEETGLMKQYF.

In its sample, this clonotype was seen many times. This chain links TRBV5-4 with TRBJ2-3; TRBD2 might be the D (5 bases). CDR3 length: 14 residues. Trimming cost V 4 bases and J 4 bases, with 13 bases left between them. Germline values: CDR1 SGHNT, CDR2 YYREEE (reference sequence). The CDR3: CASSQQTTADTQYF. The CDR3 region has the DNA TGTGCCAGCAGCCAACAGACTACCGCAGATACGCAGTATTTT.

This clonotype was observed a single time. The J gene is TRBJ1-1, the V gene TRBV20-1; D remains unclear. This CDR3 has 13 amino acids. Between the trimmed V and J ends, which lost 6 bases and 5 bases, there was a span of 16 bases. CDR1 is DFQATT and CDR2 is SNEGSKA in the germline V gene (reference sequence). The CDR3 nucleotides are TGCAGTGCCTACCCGCAACTAAGGACTGAAGCTTTCTTT. It codes for CSAYPQLRTEAFF.

In regard to this clonotype: Sequence at one end of the junction differs from germline and may be a read error. The chain is built from TRBV9 and TRBJ1-5, with TRBD1 identical over 10 bases. The CDR3 loop spans 15 amino acids. Germline loops: CDR1 SGDLS, CDR2 YYNGEE. The CDR3 loop is CVSSVGTGDGQPQHF. The DNA for the CDR3 is TGTGTCAGCAGCGTGGGGACAGGGGACGGACAGCCCCAGCATTTT.

In the case of this clonotype: A read error may account for a junction end that differs from germline. V and J are TRBV12-3 or TRBV12-4 and TRBJ1-5; 7 positions match TRBD1. The CDR3 is 13 amino acids. CDR3 coding DNA: TGTACCAGCAGAATAGGGACAGTAGGGACACAGCATTTT. It translates to CTSRIGTVGTQHF.